Listed below are T cell receptor beta chains from one sample, sequenced in a study of human thymus T cells. The repertoire was sequenced with immunoSEQ multiplex PCR; TCRdb's copy has only in-frame clones and lacks some. The sample includes about 78,000 clones, roughly 96% of them seen just once. Sequenced sample: thymus tissue. The receptors were sampled from a boy under three years old with a congenital heart defect but otherwise immunologically healthy. CDR3s include the opening cysteine and the closing phenylalanine or tryptophan. D genes are given only for firm matches. Clone size appears in some rows only: once, few, many, or a class for an expanded clone.

d_call	v_call	clone_size	j_call	cdr3_nt	cdr3_aa
TRBD1	TRBV7-9	NA	TRBJ1-4	TGTGCCAGCAGCAGAGACAGGGGGCTGAATGAAAAACTGTTTTTT	CASSRDRGLNEKLFF
TRBD1	TRBV4-1	NA	TRBJ2-1	TGCGCCAGCAGCCCAGAACAGGGGGAATCAAGCAATGAGCAGTTCTTC	CASSPEQGESSNEQFF
NA	TRBV6-4	NA	TRBJ1-1	TGTGCCAGCAGTGACGGTGACACTGAAGCTTTCTTT	CASSDGDTEAFF
NA	TRBV11-2	NA	TRBJ2-7	TGTGCCAGCAGCTTAATATGGGGCAGGGCCCCCTACGAGCAGTACTTC	CASSLIWGRAPYEQYF
NA	TRBV30	NA	TRBJ1-4	TGTGCCTGGGGACGGGAAAAACTGTTTTTT	CAWGREKLFF
NA	TRBV7-6	NA	TRBJ2-1	TGTGCCAGCAGTGGGCCCTTAAATGAGCAGTTCTTC	CASSGPLNEQFF
NA	TRBV21-1	NA	TRBJ1-1	TGTGCCAGCAGCAAAGTATCTTGGGCCTCCGAAGCTTTCTTT	CASSKVSWASEAFF
NA	TRBV6-5	once	TRBJ2-7	TGTGCCAGCAGTTACTCACTTGGCAGACCCATGGACGAGCAGTACTTC	CASSYSLGRPMDEQYF
NA	TRBV4-2	NA	TRBJ2-5	TGTGCCAGCAGCCAGGTCGGGACTGCGGAGACCCAGTACTTC	CASSQVGTAETQYF
NA	TRBV4-1	NA	TRBJ2-7	TGCGCCAGCAGCCAAGGAAGGGGTCCCTACGAGCAGTACTTC	CASSQGRGPYEQYF
TRBD2	TRBV4-3	NA	TRBJ2-1	TGCGCCAGCAGCTCTCTAGCGGGGGGAAGCAACAATGAGCAGTTCTTC	CASSSLAGGSNNEQFF
TRBD1	TRBV4-2	NA	TRBJ1-2	TGTGCCAGCAGCCGAGGACAGGGGGACTATGGCTACACCTTC	CASSRGQGDYGYTF
TRBD1	TRBV18	NA	TRBJ1-2	TGTGCCAGCTCACCAAGGGACAGGGACGGATTTTGTGGCTACACCTTC	CASSPRDRDGFCGYTF
TRBD2	TRBV5-6	NA	TRBJ2-3	TGTGCCAGCAGCTTGGGTAGCGGGGGGGCCACAGATACGCAGTATTTT	CASSLGSGGATDTQYF
NA	TRBV15	NA	TRBJ1-2	TGTGCCACCAGCAGATACCCCCCGGAGACAGGAGAGTATGGCTACACCTTC	CATSRYPPETGEYGYTF